Shown below are 2 T cell receptor beta chains from a single sample sequenced in a study of blood T cell repertoires in COVID-19. TCRdb keeps only in-frame clones here, not all; method: immunoSEQ multiplex PCR. The sample carries about 140,000 clones, less than 80% recorded once. Sequencing input: peripheral blood. Receptor source: a man aged 55 to 70 with acute or convalescent COVID-19.

The rearrangement uses TRBV19 and TRBJ2-7; 13 positions match TRBD2. The CDR3 loop spans 17 amino acids. Germline V gives CDR1 LNHDA, CDR2 SQIVND (reference sequence). J was trimmed by 0 bases and V by 4 bases; bases with no gene match: 6. CDR3 DNA: TGTGCCAGTAGTACCCCCTGGACTAGCGGGAGCTCCTACGAGCAGTACTTC. Translation: CASSTPWTSGSSYEQYF. The full variable domain, its missing parts supplied by reference TRBV19 and TRBJ2-7, is DGGITQSPKYLFRKEGQNVTLSCEQNLNHDAMYWYRQDPGQGLRLIYYSQIVNDFQKGDIAEGYSVSREKKESFPLTVTSAQKNPTAFYLCASSTPWTSGSSYEQYFGPGTRLTVT.

The CDR3: CASSLVEGGGYTF. DNA for the CDR3: TGTGCCAGCAGCTTAGTCGAGGGCGGGGGCTACACCTTC. The rearrangement uses TRBV7-9 and TRBJ1-2; D unresolved. The CDR3 contains 13 residues. Trimming pared 1 base from V and 8 bases from J, leaving 11 bases between. CDR1 is SEHNR and CDR2 is FQNEAQ in the germline V gene (reference sequence).